This T cell receptor (beta chain) derives from a study of cytomegalovirus exposure and HLA in healthy donors. Study-wide results and limits: V segments that were indistinguishable, TRBV6-2 and TRBV6-3 among them, were omitted from analysis. There were fewer than 200 TCR beta chains listed as cytomegalovirus-associated. When analyzed later, a missense DCLRE1C variant was found to be linked to TCR beta V- and J-gene trimming.

Points on this clone: Its target is unknown.

Germline V gene data show CDR1 as SGHKS and CDR2 as YYEKEE (reference sequence). This CDR3 is built from 12 residues. The germline V and J ends were trimmed by 4 bases and 1 base, with 6 bases remaining between them. Use of 60 Vbeta and 13 Jbeta primers characterized the PCR. Profiling relied on immunoSEQ multiplex PCR, and the TCRdb table lists in-frame clones only, not all of them. The data contain roughly 74,000 clones, more than 60% of them singletons. The TCR was taken from a man between 40 and 49 years old in good health and CMV-seronegative. Material for sequencing was PBMCs. The V and J genes are TRBV5-5 and TRBJ2-7, with a tentative D call TRBD2 (5 bases). The CDR3 bases are TGTGCCAGCAGCCCGGGGTCCTACGAGCAGTACTTC. Residues: CASSPGSYEQYF.